This T cell receptor (beta chain) appears in the sequencing data of a study of blood T cells in healthy people across ages (dated by TCRdb to the mid-2010s). Background for the entire study: In model experiments, roughly one uniquely barcoded TCR beta cDNA molecule per two T cells was captured by template switching. Using deep sequencing normalized with unique cDNA molecular identifiers, the study measured how TCR beta repertoire diversity changes with age. To avoid experimental bias, donors of different ages were spread randomly across the sequencing lanes. For two donors (one aged 18 to 30 and one aged 80 or older), the study analyzed two additional independent replicas of 1 million unique cDNA reads from the same blood draw. The donors were divided into four age groups: young (average around 15 years), middle-aged (under 40), aged (under 70) and long-lived (about 84). Results and caveats for the whole study, not just this receptor: Observed TCR beta diversity per million T cells fell roughly linearly with age, and a significant reduction was already apparent by age around 40. Since profiling was done on bulk unsorted PBMCs, naive and antigen-experienced compartments could not be conclusively compared. The CMV infection status of donors was not known, potentially confounding age-related changes in expanded clonotypes. Estimates of total diversity from one million sequenced T cells were regarded as lower bounds and underestimates. Compared with the aged group, the long-lived group had more naive CD4+ T cells, fewer expanded clones and increased TCR diversity, suggesting age selection. A strong correlation was found between observed TCR beta diversity and the percentage of naive T cells measured by flow cytometry.

The junction shows trimming of 5 bases on V and 3 bases on J, plus 15 bases between the germline ends. From its cysteine to its phenylalanine, the CDR3 spans 15 amino acids. Only CDR3 DNA remains: 45 bases, in frame from the first base. With respect to this clonotype: There is no known antigen for this receptor. Base qualities are not provided; no much larger clone lies one nucleotide away.

The roughly 39 donors, aged roughly 6 to 95 years, were systemically healthy Caucasian individuals from Russia. About 10 milliliters of peripheral blood were collected from each donor into EDTA-treated Vacutainer tubes. Ficoll-Paque density-gradient centrifugation was used to isolate PBMCs, with at least 7 million per sample. Total RNA was extracted from PBMCs with Trizol reagent, with at least 5.5 micrograms obtained per sample. The percentages of naive CD45RAhigh/CD27high T cells were determined by flow cytometry on a PBMC aliquot from every donor. The protocol used for the library was 5' RACE. The second PCR ran for about 7 to 11 cycles and used a J-beta primer mix along with a sample-barcoded 5' primer. Each TCR beta cDNA molecule received a unique molecular identifier from a template-switch 5' adaptor carrying 12 random nucleotides. At least 2.5 million CDR3-containing paired-end reads were obtained from each sample. All of the RNA was converted into first-strand cDNA using the Mint cDNA synthesis kit, with a TRBC-specific oligonucleotide serving as the primer. Following uracil-DNA glycosylase treatment, all cDNA underwent a first 18-cycle PCR with the universal primers M1SS and BC2_uni_R. As for the original processing: Normalization of each sample was performed by random selection of 1 million high-quality reads, each carrying a distinct molecular identifier. Instead of being binned into consensus sequences, reads with shared molecular identifiers were discarded. MiTCR, run with a Q25 quality threshold and the strictest error-elimination algorithm, handled CDR3 identification, clonotype clustering and error correction. A nonparametric unseen species model using Euler transformation provided a lower-bound estimate of total TCR beta diversity. TCRdb ran its own pipeline on the public reads, namely fastp trimming at Q25 and MiXCR clone calling, and kept in-frame beta chains. Every entry covers one CDR3 protein and lists the most common genes and DNA from its rows. TCRdb assigned the V and J calls; the authors' analysis was not used. For this sample there are fewer than 2,000,000 distinct CDR3 sequences; more than 35% appear just once. The ten largest make up under 30% of the sample.

The sample comprised blood. The receptor's source is a human donor in good health. In this chain, TRBV12-3 or TRBV12-4 is recombined with TRBJ2-3, with TRBD2 tentatively as D gene (5 bases match). The base sequence is TGTGCCAGCAGTCCAGAGGGCAGCTTAACAGATACGCAGTATTTT. It is translated as CASSPEGSLTDTQYF.